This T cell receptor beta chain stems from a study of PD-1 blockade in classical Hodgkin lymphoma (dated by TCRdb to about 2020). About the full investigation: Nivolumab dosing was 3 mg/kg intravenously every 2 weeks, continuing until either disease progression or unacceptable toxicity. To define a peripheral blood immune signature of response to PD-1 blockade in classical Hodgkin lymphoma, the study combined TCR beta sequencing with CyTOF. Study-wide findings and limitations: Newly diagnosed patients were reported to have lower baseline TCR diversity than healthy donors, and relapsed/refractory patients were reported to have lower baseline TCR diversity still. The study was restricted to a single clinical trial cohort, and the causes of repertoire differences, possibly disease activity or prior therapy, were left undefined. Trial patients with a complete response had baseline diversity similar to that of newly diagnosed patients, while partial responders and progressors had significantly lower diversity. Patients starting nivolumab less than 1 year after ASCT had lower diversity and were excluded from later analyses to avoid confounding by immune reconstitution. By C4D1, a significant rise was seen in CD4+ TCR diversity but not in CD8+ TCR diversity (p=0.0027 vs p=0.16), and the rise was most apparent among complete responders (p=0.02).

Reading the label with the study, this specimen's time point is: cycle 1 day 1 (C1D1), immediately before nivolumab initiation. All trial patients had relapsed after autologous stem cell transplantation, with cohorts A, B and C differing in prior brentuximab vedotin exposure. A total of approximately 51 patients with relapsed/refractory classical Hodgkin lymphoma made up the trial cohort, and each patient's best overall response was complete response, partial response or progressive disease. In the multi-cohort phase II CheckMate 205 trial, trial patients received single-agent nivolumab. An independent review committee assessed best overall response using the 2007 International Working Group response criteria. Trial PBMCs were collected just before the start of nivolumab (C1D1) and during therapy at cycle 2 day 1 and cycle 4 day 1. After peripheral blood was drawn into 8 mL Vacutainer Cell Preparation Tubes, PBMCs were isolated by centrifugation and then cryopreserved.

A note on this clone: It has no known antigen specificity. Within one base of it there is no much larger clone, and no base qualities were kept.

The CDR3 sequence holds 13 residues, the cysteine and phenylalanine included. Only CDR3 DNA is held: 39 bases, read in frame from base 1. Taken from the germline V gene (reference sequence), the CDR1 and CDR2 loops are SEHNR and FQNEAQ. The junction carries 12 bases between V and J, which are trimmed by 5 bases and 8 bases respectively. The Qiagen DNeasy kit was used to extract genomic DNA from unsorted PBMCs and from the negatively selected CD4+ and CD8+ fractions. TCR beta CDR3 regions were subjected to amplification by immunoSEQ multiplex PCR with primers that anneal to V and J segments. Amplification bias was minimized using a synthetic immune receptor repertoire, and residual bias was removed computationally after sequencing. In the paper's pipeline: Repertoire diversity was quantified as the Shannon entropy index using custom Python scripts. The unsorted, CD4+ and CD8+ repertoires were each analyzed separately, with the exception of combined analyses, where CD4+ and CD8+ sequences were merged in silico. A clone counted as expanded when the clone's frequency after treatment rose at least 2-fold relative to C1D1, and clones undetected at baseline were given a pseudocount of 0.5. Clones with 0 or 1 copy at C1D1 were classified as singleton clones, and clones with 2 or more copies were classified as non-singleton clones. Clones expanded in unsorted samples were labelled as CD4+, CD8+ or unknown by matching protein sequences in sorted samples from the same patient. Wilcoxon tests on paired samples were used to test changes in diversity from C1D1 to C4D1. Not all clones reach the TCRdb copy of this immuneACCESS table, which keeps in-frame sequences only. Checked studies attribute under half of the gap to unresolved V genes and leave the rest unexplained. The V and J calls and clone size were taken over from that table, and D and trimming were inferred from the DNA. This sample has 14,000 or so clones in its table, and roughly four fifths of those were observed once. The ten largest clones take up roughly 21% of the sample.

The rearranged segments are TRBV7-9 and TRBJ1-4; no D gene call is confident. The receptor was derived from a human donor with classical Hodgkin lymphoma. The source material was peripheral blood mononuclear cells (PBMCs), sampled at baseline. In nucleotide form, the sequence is TGTGCCAGCAGCCATGAGATTAGGGAAAAACTGTTTTTT. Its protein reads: CASSHEIREKLFF.